Below, 20 T cell receptor beta chains from the same sample are listed, as sequenced in a study of blood T cell repertoires in COVID-19. Profiled with immunoSEQ multiplex PCR; TCRdb holds only in-frame clones, not every one. Among 56,000 or so clones listed, approximately 85% were seen once. The specimen sequenced was peripheral blood. The receptor set was obtained from a human donor in a cohort sampled during active COVID-19.

The chain couples TRBV27 to TRBJ2-5; D might be TRBD1 (5 bases). Per germline, CDR1 MNHEY and CDR2 SMNVEV (reference sequence). The germline V and J ends were trimmed by 4 bases and 1 base, with 13 bases remaining between them. The CDR3 loop spans 15 amino acids. The DNA for the CDR3 is TGTGCCAGCAGTTCGACAGCCCTTCCCCAAGAGACCCAGTACTTC. Protein: CASSSTALPQETQYF.

The V gene is TRBV19, the J gene TRBJ1-3; TRBD1 is a possible D gene (5 bases). Germline CDR1 reads LNHDA; CDR2 reads SQIVND (reference sequence). Trimming shortened V by 7 bases and J by 1 base, and 8 bases separated the two germline ends. The CDR3 sequence is 13 residues long. CDR3 amino acids: CASTGGSGNTIYF. For the CDR3, the DNA is TGTGCCAGTACCGGGGGTTCTGGAAACACCATATATTTT.

The chain links TRBV5-4 to TRBJ1-3; 9 bases map to TRBD1. CDR3 length equals 16 residues. Germline CDR1 and CDR2: SGHNT and YYREEE (reference sequence). Trimming took 3 bases from V and 6 from J; bases not matched to a gene: 10. In nucleotides, the CDR3 is TGTGCCAGCAGCTGGACGGGACAGGGATTGGAAAACACCATATATTTT. Its protein is CASSWTGQGLENTIYF.

This clone appeared once. The chain employs TRBV19 and TRBJ2-7; D possibly corresponds to TRBD2 (6 bases). V shed 3 bases and J shed 3 bases, with 15 bases lying between them. Germline V gene lookup returns CDR1 LNHDA and CDR2 SQIVND (reference sequence). The CDR3 has 15 residues. The CDR3 sequence: CASSMGGRGYYEQYF. CDR3 DNA sequence: TGTGCCAGTAGTATGGGGGGTCGGGGTTACTACGAGCAGTACTTC. The full variable domain, completed using reference TRBV19 and TRBJ2-7, is DGGITQSPKYLFRKEGQNVTLSCEQNLNHDAMYWYRQDPGQGLRLIYYSQIVNDFQKGDIAEGYSVSREKKESFPLTVTSAQKNPTAFYLCASSMGGRGYYEQYFGPGTRLTVT.

The chain recombines TRBV4-1 with TRBJ1-1, with a weak D call TRBD1 (6 bases). Germline-derived CDR1 and CDR2 are MGHRA and YSYEKL. The CDR3 is made up of 17 amino acids. V dropped 2 bases and J dropped 3 bases, with 19 bases sitting between them. This chain's CDR3 is CASSQSQGLGGDTEAFF. The CDR3 DNA reads as TGCGCCAGCAGCCAATCCCAGGGGCTTGGTGGGGACACTGAAGCTTTCTTT.

This chain connects TRBV5-4 to TRBJ2-3; D might be TRBD2 (6 bases). Between the trimmed V and J ends, which lost 0 bases and 8 bases, there was a span of 13 bases. Germline-derived CDR1 and CDR2 are SGHNT and YYREEE (reference sequence). This CDR3 comprises 14 residues. DNA for the CDR3: TGTGCCAGCAGCTTGGACGGGAGCTACCCTACGCAGTATTTT. Its protein is CASSLDGSYPTQYF.

This clone has only a few counts. The chain recombines TRBV5-1 with TRBJ2-2, with 7 bases aligning to TRBD1. The CDR3 totals 13 residues. V trimming: 5 bases; J trimming: 6 bases; junction bases outside the gene matches: 4. Germline V CDR1 and CDR2: SGHRS, YFSETQ. The CDR3 DNA reads as TGCGCCAGCAGGGATGACAGGGCCGGGGAGCTGTTTTTT. It yields the protein CASRDDRAGELFF.

The CDR3 protein is CAPPAGVYMNTGELFF. The CDR3 DNA reads TGCGCCCCCCCGGCGGGAGTCTATATGAACACCGGGGAGCTGTTTTTT. This sequence joins TRBV10-1 and TRBJ2-2; 7 bases are a match to TRBD2. This CDR3 has 16 amino acids. After removal of 11 bases from V and 1 base from J, the junction contained 13 bases not matched to a gene. The germline CDR1 and CDR2 sequences are WNHNN and SYGVQD (reference sequence).

This rearrangement joins TRBV6-5 to TRBJ2-7; 11 bases align to TRBD1. CDR1 is MNHEY, CDR2 SVGAGI, per germline. V lost 6 bases and J lost 6; bases outside the gene matches: 7. The CDR3 extends over 14 amino acids. The CDR3 nucleotides are TGTGCCAGCAGCACGGGACAGGGGGTAAGCGAGCAGTACTTC. It codes for CASSTGQGVSEQYF.

V and J are TRBV6-2 or TRBV6-3 and TRBJ2-5, with D possibly being TRBD2 (7 bases). Germline values: CDR1 MNHEY, CDR2 SVGEGT. CDR3 length: 16 amino acids. V dropped 6 bases and J dropped 4 bases, with 21 bases sitting between them. CDR3 nucleotides: TGTGCCAGCAGCCCGCGGGGCGCGGGGGCGATAGAGACCCAGTACTTC. Protein: CASSPRGAGAIETQYF.

This chain links TRBV30 with TRBJ2-6; 10 bases map to TRBD1. There are 17 residues in the CDR3. CDR1 is GTSNPN and CDR2 is SVGIG in the germline V gene (reference sequence). V shed 7 bases, J shed 3 bases, and the junction held 12 bases outside the gene matches. The DNA for the CDR3 is TGTGCCTTCCTGCCCCGACAGGGGGCGGGTGGGGCCAACGTCCTGACTTTC. As protein: CAFLPRQGAGGANVLTF.

The rearrangement joins TRBV5-1 to TRBJ1-4; no firm D call. V gave up 5 bases and J gave up 7 bases, with 15 bases separating them. Germline V lookup: CDR1 SGHRS, CDR2 YFSETQ. This CDR3 has 14 residues. The CDR3 sequence: CASSRSRGSEKLFF. The CDR3 DNA sequence: TGCGCCAGCAGTAGGTCCCGGGGATCTGAAAAACTGTTTTTT.

V and J are TRBV7-9 and TRBJ2-1, with TRBD2 identical over 10 bases. After removal of 1 base from V and 5 bases from J, the junction contained 2 bases not matched to a gene. Germline V lookup: CDR1 SEHNR, CDR2 FQNEAQ (reference sequence). The CDR3 has 15 residues. CDR3 residues: CASSLELAGNNEQFF. The DNA of the CDR3 is TGTGCCAGCAGCTTAGAACTAGCGGGGAACAATGAGCAGTTCTTC.

The chain recombines TRBV28 with TRBJ2-5; TRBD1 matches 7 bases. The V gene end was trimmed by 1 base and the J gene end by 4 bases; junction bases not matched to a gene: 6. The CDR3 runs 15 residues. The germline gives CDR1 MDHEN, CDR2 SYDVKM. CDR3 sequence (DNA): TGTGCCAGCAGTTTATTGCCGGGACAGAGAGAGACCCAGTACTTC. Translation: CASSLLPGQRETQYF.

This rearrangement joins TRBV29-1 to TRBJ1-5; no firm D call. CDR1 and CDR2 from the germline V gene are SQVTM and ANQGSEA. Trimming left V 8 bases short and J 7 bases short, with 18 bases between. The CDR3 loop spans 13 amino acids. DNA for the CDR3: TGCAGCCCCAAGAGGAGGGAAGGACAGCCCCAGCATTTT. It is translated as CSPKRREGQPQHF.

This clone was counted only a few times. The rearrangement links TRBV7-9 to TRBJ2-3, with 7 bases fitting TRBD2. Germline V gene lookup returns CDR1 SEHNR and CDR2 FQNEAQ (reference sequence). The V gene end was trimmed by 4 bases and the J gene end by 1 base; junction bases not matched to a gene: 5. CDR3 length equals 15 residues. As DNA, the CDR3 is TGTGCCAGCAGCTCCCTAGCGGTCCGCACAGATACGCAGTATTTT. The encoded protein is CASSSLAVRTDTQYF. Full variable domain (missing parts from reference TRBV7-9 and TRBJ2-3): DTGVSQNPRHKITKRGQNVTFRCDPISEHNRLYWYRQTLGQGPEFLTYFQNEAQLEKSRLLSDRFSAERPKGSFSTLEIQRTEQGDSAMYLCASSSLAVRTDTQYFGPGTRLTVL.

The V and J genes are TRBV5-8 and TRBJ2-7, with D maybe TRBD2 (6 bases). The CDR3 is made up of 13 amino acids. V was trimmed by 0 bases and J by 2 bases, leaving 6 bases between them. Per the germline V gene, CDR1 is SGHTS and CDR2 is YDEGEE. The CDR3 sequence: CASSLGEAYEQYF. As DNA, the CDR3 is TGTGCCAGCAGCTTGGGGGAGGCCTACGAGCAGTACTTC. Combining the CDR3 with reference TRBV5-8 and TRBJ2-7 gives the whole variable domain EAGVTQSPTHLIKTRGQQATLRCSPISGHTSVYWYQQALGLGLQFLLWYDEGEERNRGNFPPRFSGRQFPNYSSELNVNALELEDSALYLCASSLGEAYEQYFGPGTRLTVT.

CDR3: CASSDRTGGRNQPQHF. In DNA, the CDR3 is TGTGCCAGCAGTGATCGGACAGGGGGACGGAATCAGCCCCAGCATTTT. This chain links TRBV2 with TRBJ1-5; TRBD1 agrees at 10 bases. CDR1 SNHLY and CDR2 FYNNEI come from the germline V gene. The CDR3 loop spans 16 amino acids. Germline trimming cut 3 bases from V and 4 bases from J; bases unmatched to any gene: 6.

The chain is built from TRBV29-1 and TRBJ2-7; D is unclear. V lost 7 bases, J lost 5 bases, and 18 bases lay in between. CDR1 is SQVTM and CDR2 is ANQGSEA in the germline V gene. This CDR3 spans 13 amino acids. The CDR3 DNA is TGCAGCGCCAGCGCCACGCGCGCGAACGAGCAGTACTTC. Residues: CSASATRANEQYF.

This clone was seen once. The chain recombines TRBV11-2 with TRBJ2-1; 9 bases match TRBD2. The J segment lost 0 bases and the V segment lost 3 bases, leaving 0 bases of the junction unmatched. Looked up from germline, CDR1 is SGHAT and CDR2 is FQNNGV. There are 15 residues in the CDR3. This chain's CDR3 is CASSFSGSSYNEQFF. The CDR3 DNA sequence: TGTGCCAGCAGCTTTAGCGGGAGCTCCTACAATGAGCAGTTCTTC.